This TCR beta chain was captured by sequencing in a study of post-analysis software for immune sequencing data. Regarding this clonotype: Its antigen is currently unknown.

The germline V and J ends were trimmed by 1 base and 5 bases, with 12 bases remaining between them. The CDR3 has 15 amino acids. The germline V gene encodes CDR1 SGHAT and CDR2 FQNNGV. Whole-study findings and limits: Higher frequency in patients than in controls was seen for about five TRBV segments, with TRBV5-6, TRBV5-1 and TRBV20-1 among them. Strong co-clustering by F measure was seen for same-batch samples. Diversity measured as normalized Chao1 was significantly lower in multiple sclerosis patients than in controls.

The TCR beta cDNA libraries carried unique molecular identifiers. T cells numbering roughly 0.95 to 11 million gave rise to a few hundred thousand cDNA molecules. One entry per CDR3 protein, called by TCRdb with MiXCR from the PCR reads. The sample includes under 200,000 distinct CDR3 sequences, over 25% of them seen just once. The rearrangement uses TRBV11-2 and TRBJ1-5; D is unclear. The receptor's source is a girl younger than 18 with multiple sclerosis. Sequencing was performed on blood. CDR3 amino acids: CASSLGTIVDQPQHF. Here the CDR3 DNA reads TGTGCCAGCAGCTTAGGTACCATAGTCGATCAGCCCCAGCATTTT.